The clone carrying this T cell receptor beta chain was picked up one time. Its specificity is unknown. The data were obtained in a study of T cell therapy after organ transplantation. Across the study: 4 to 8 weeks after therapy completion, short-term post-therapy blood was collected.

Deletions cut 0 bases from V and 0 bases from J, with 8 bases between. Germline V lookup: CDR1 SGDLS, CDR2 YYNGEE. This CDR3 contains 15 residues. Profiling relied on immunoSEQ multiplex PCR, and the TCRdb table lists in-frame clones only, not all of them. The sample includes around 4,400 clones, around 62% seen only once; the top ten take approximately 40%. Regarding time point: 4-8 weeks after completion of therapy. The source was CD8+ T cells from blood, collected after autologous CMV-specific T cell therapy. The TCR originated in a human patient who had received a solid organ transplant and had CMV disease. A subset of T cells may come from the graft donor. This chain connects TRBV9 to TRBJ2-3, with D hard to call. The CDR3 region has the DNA TGTGCCAGCAGCGTAGTTAGTACTAGCACAGATACGCAGTATTTT. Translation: CASSVVSTSTDTQYF.